These 10 T cell receptor beta chains share one sample of origin, sequenced in a study of blood T cell repertoires in COVID-19. Assay: immunoSEQ multiplex PCR; the TCRdb copy retains only in-frame clones and omits some. This table has more than 200,000 clones, 85% to 90% appearing once. The sequencing input was peripheral blood. The receptors here all came from a woman in her sixties or seventies with acute or convalescent COVID-19.

The chain recombines TRBV7-2 with TRBJ2-2; 8 bases fit TRBD1. Germline V lookup: CDR1 SGHTA, CDR2 FQGNSA. The V gene end was trimmed by 2 bases and the J gene end by 2 bases; junction bases not matched to a gene: 4. This CDR3 has 16 residues. CDR3 protein: CASSLFAGGNTGELFF. DNA of the CDR3: TGTGCCAGCAGCTTATTTGCAGGGGGCAACACCGGGGAGCTGTTTTTT.

The rearrangement joins TRBV6-5 to TRBJ2-7, with 9 positions matching TRBD2. The CDR3 extends over 16 amino acids. J lost 3 bases, V lost 4 bases, and 10 bases had no gene match. Germline V gene lookup returns CDR1 MNHEY and CDR2 SVGAGI. Here the CDR3 DNA reads TGTGCCAGCAGTTCGCTTAGCGGGGGCCGCCTCTACGAGCAGTACTTC. Protein sequence: CASSSLSGGRLYEQYF.

The V and J genes are TRBV29-1 and TRBJ2-1, with TRBD1 identical over 9 bases. Per germline, CDR1 SQVTM and CDR2 ANQGSEA. The CDR3 is 12 residues long. V dropped 3 bases and J dropped 6; count of bases not matched to a gene: 0. CDR3 in amino acids: CSVEDRGNEQFF. The CDR3 DNA follows: TGCAGCGTTGAGGACAGGGGCAATGAGCAGTTCTTC.

This chain joins TRBV7-2 and TRBJ2-7; 12 positions match TRBD2. In germline, CDR1 is SGHTA, CDR2 FQGNSA. This CDR3 contains 17 residues. Trimming took 5 bases from V and 7 from J; bases not matched to a gene: 15. The CDR3 region has the DNA TGTGCCAGCAGCCCTCAAATCTTCCCTAGCGGGAGGGAAGAGCAGTACTTC. The encoded protein is CASSPQIFPSGREEQYF. The full variable domain, with the rest looked up from reference TRBV7-2 and TRBJ2-7, is GAGVSQSPSNKVTEKGKDVELRCDPISGHTALYWYRQSLGQGLEFLIYFQGNSAPDKSGLPSDRFSAERTGGSVSTLTIQRTQQEDSAVYLCASSPQIFPSGREEQYFGPGTRLTVT.

This rearrangement joins TRBV6-4 to TRBJ1-2; TRBD1 matches at 11 bases. This CDR3 has 14 residues. V was pared by 3 bases and J by 5 bases, with 2 bases of the junction left unmatched. Germline loops: CDR1 MRHNA, CDR2 SNTAGT. The CDR3 spells CASSEGTGGYGYTF. CDR3 in DNA: TGTGCCAGCAGTGAAGGGACAGGGGGATATGGCTACACCTTC.

The chain employs TRBV6-5 and TRBJ1-2, with a weak D call TRBD1 (6 bases). Trimming removed 6 bases from V and 2 bases from J, with 10 bases in between. This CDR3 is built from 13 residues. Per germline, CDR1 MNHEY and CDR2 SVGAGI. CDR3: CASSRTENYGYTF. The CDR3 DNA sequence: TGTGCCAGCAGCCGGACAGAGAACTATGGCTACACCTTC.

The gene calls are TRBV25-1 and TRBJ1-5, with no clear D. The CDR3 has 14 amino acids. Germline CDR1 reads MGHDK; CDR2 reads SYGVNS. Trimming shortened V by 4 bases and J by 0 bases, and 7 bases separated the two germline ends. In DNA form, the CDR3 reads TGTGCCAGCAGTGGCCGGGGTAGCAATCAGCCCCAGCATTTT. Protein: CASSGRGSNQPQHF.

V and J are TRBV10-2 and TRBJ2-1, with D possibly TRBD2 on 5 matching bases. CDR1 and CDR2 from the germline V gene are WSHSY and SAAADI. Trimming cost V 3 bases and J 8 bases, with 11 bases left between them. There are 13 residues in the CDR3. CDR3 residues: CASSERDRDEQFF. CDR3 DNA: TGCGCCAGCAGTGAACGGGATCGGGATGAGCAGTTCTTC.

V gene TRBV29-1 combines with J gene TRBJ2-7; TRBD1 agrees at 8 bases. J gave up 0 bases and V 4 bases, and 8 bases lay outside the gene matches. CDR1 is SQVTM, CDR2 ANQGSEA, per germline. The CDR3 is made up of 15 amino acids. CDR3 residues: CSVVEDRDNSYEQYF. The CDR3 nucleotides are TGCAGCGTTGTAGAGGACAGGGATAACTCCTACGAGCAGTACTTC.

This clone was recorded a few times. The rearrangement joins TRBV18 to TRBJ2-1; a weak D match, TRBD2 (6 bases). The V gene lost 3 bases and the J gene lost 1 base, with 10 bases spanning the gap. The CDR3 contains 15 residues. From germline, CDR1 is KGHSH and CDR2 LQKENI. The CDR3: CASSPPGSSYNEQFF. In DNA form, the CDR3 reads TGTGCCAGCTCACCCCCCGGGAGTTCCTACAATGAGCAGTTCTTC.